This paragraph reports one TCR beta chain. An even split of each subset's genomic DNA across several immunoSEQ plates was performed. Measured with immunoSEQ multiplex PCR; TCRdb has only the in-frame clones, and not every one. Of 600,000 or so clones in the sample, 95% to 98% were seen once. This specimen belongs to a study of shared clonotypes between healthy human individuals. The V end was cut by 2 bases, the J end by 7 bases, with 12 bases between. From germline, CDR1 is MNHEY and CDR2 SMNVEV (reference sequence). The length of the CDR3 is 14 residues. Positively selected for CCR7, the CD45RO-negative cells used as naive CD8 cells excluded terminally differentiated effector memory CD45RA+ cells.

The TCR comes from a man aged 30 to 39 in good health. The genes are TRBV27 and TRBJ2-1; tentative D call: TRBD2 (6 bases). What was sequenced was naive CD8+ T cells sorted from blood. CDR3 coding DNA: TGTGCCAGCAGTTTAACGCCCGGGGGTAATGAGCAGTTCTTC. Its translation is CASSLTPGGNEQFF.